This note documents a single T cell receptor (beta chain) sequence. This record belongs to a study of blood T cells in healthy people across ages. This CDR3 is built from 13 residues. CDR1 is DFQATT, CDR2 SNEGSKA, per germline (reference sequence). Germline trimming cut 8 bases from V and 11 bases from J; bases unmatched to any gene: 14. Alongside a J-beta primer mix, a sample-barcoded 5' primer served in a second PCR lasting about 6 to 12 cycles. The template-switch adaptor, which had 12 random nucleotides, put a tag on each cDNA molecule. TCRdb redid the calling of the 5' RACE reads with MiXCR, one entry per CDR3 protein. The top ten hold under 8% of the sample, which has over a million distinct CDR3 sequences, about 43% seen once.

This clonotype originated in a woman aged 18-29 years in good health. The rearrangement uses TRBV20-1 and TRBJ2-5; 10 nucleotides match TRBD2. Source material: blood. CDR3 sequence: CSTQRGGFNEQYF. The CDR3 coding sequence is TGCAGTACCCAGCGGGGGGGCTTTAATGAGCAGTACTTC.